The text below deals with one T cell receptor beta chain. Its antigen is undetermined. Germline V lookup: CDR1 DFQATT, CDR2 SNEGSKA (reference sequence). Trimming at V came to 6 bases and at J to 5 bases, leaving 10 bases not matched to a gene. CDR3 size: 15 residues. The data are from a study of blood T cells in healthy people across ages. Overall study findings and caveats: Long-lived and aged donors differed, with more naive CD4+ cells and higher diversity in the long-lived.

Using a J-beta primer mix together with a sample-barcoded 5' primer, a second PCR was run for roughly 6 to 11 cycles. TCRdb re-called the 5' RACE reads through MiXCR, storing one row per CDR3 protein. The sample has 720,000 or so distinct CDR3 sequences, around 41% seen once. Sequenced: blood. This clonotype originated in a man older than 75 in good health. The rearrangement uses TRBV20-1 and TRBJ2-1; 10 positions match TRBD1. Here the CDR3 DNA reads TGCAGTGCCTTAGCCGGGACAGGGGTAAACAATGAGCAGTTCTTC. Translated: CSALAGTGVNNEQFF.